This T cell receptor (beta chain) comes out of a study of T cells in tumors after PD-1 blockade. This clone was observed a handful of times. Here immunoSEQ multiplex PCR was the method, and the copy in TCRdb shows in-frame clones only, minus some. The sample holds tens of thousands of clones, over 65% seen once. Germline CDR1 MGHRA, CDR2 YSYEKL. The CDR3 is 14 amino acids. Trimming shortened V by 3 bases and J by 5 bases, and 13 bases separated the two germline ends. The sample here was PBMCs, taken after anti-PD-1 treatment. This TCR derives from a human donor with basal cell carcinoma. The gene calls are TRBV4-1 and TRBJ1-2; weak D call: TRBD1 (5 bases). The CDR3 sequence is CASSHTGGAYGYTF. The CDR3, as DNA: TGCGCCAGCAGCCACACGGGAGGGGCTTATGGCTACACCTTC.